Presented here are 32 T cell receptor beta chains from one specimen sequenced in a study of cytomegalovirus exposure and HLA in healthy donors. Only in-frame clones appear in the TCRdb table, and some are missing; sequencing was by immunoSEQ multiplex PCR. The data contain approximately 140,000 clones, 85% to 90% of them seen just once; the ten biggest clones take up less than 9%. The specimen was PBMCs. The source of these receptors is a man between 18 and 29 years old in good health and CMV-seropositive.

The chain is built from TRBV2 and TRBJ2-7; D remains ambiguous. V was clipped by 2 bases and J by 5 bases, with 7 bases between them. This CDR3 has 12 amino acids. The germline V gene encodes CDR1 SNHLY and CDR2 FYNNEI. The CDR3, as DNA: TGTGCCAGCAGTGAACGCGCTCACGAGCAGTACTTC. Encoded protein: CASSERAHEQYF.

The V call is TRBV4-1, the J call TRBJ2-7, with D possibly TRBD1 on 5 matching bases. The CDR3 sequence is 14 residues long. Trimming took off 4 bases at V and 0 bases at J, with 10 bases between the two ends. CDR1 is MGHRA, CDR2 YSYEKL, per germline. The CDR3 DNA reads TGCGCCAGCAGCCTCACCAGGGTCTCCTACGAGCAGTACTTC. Translated: CASSLTRVSYEQYF.

J is TRBJ2-7 and V is TRBV27; no clear D. This CDR3 spans 10 amino acids. CDR1 and CDR2 (germline): MNHEY, SMNVEV (reference sequence). The germline V and J ends were trimmed by 7 bases and 4 bases, with 5 bases remaining between them. CDR3 in DNA: TGTGCCAGCAATAATTACGAGCAGTACTTC. This translates into CASNNYEQYF.

The chain carries TRBV18 and TRBJ2-3; TRBD1 agrees at 10 bases. V lost 2 bases to trimming and J lost 6 bases; unmatched junction nucleotides: 8. The V gene's germline CDR1 is KGHSH and CDR2 LQKENI. The CDR3 totals 16 residues. DNA for the CDR3: TGTGCCAGCTCACCAATGGGACAGGGGAGTTGGGATACGCAGTATTTT. This gives the protein CASSPMGQGSWDTQYF.

The chain couples TRBV11-2 to TRBJ2-3, with 9 nucleotides matching TRBD1. From germline, CDR1 is SGHAT and CDR2 FQNNGV. V was clipped by 5 bases and J by 6 bases; unmatched bases: 9. This CDR3 is 15 amino acids long. CDR3 nucleotides: TGTGCCAGCAGCCGGGGACAGGGTTCATGGGATACGCAGTATTTT. Amino acids: CASSRGQGSWDTQYF.

The chain links TRBV19 to TRBJ1-5, with D tentatively TRBD1 (5 bases). V was clipped by 6 bases and J by 4 bases, with 22 bases between them. The CDR3 has 17 residues. Germline values: CDR1 LNHDA, CDR2 SQIVND (reference sequence). The DNA for the CDR3 is TGTGCCAGTAGGATCCGGGAGCAGGGCATTCGGAATCAGCCCCAGCATTTT. Amino acids: CASRIREQGIRNQPQHF.

The V call is TRBV19, the J call TRBJ2-2, with 8 positions matching TRBD1. Germline CDR1 LNHDA, CDR2 SQIVND (reference sequence). The CDR3 sequence is 16 residues long. V was pared by 8 bases and J by 1 base, with 9 bases of the junction left unmatched. The CDR3 DNA is TGTGCCAGTCGGACAGGGAGCTTCCGGAACACCGGGGAGCTGTTTTTT. Its protein is CASRTGSFRNTGELFF.

J is TRBJ2-7 and V is TRBV6-5; TRBD1 agrees at 9 bases. The ends lost 3 bases at V and 4 bases at J; junction bases unmatched: 7. The CDR3 is 15 residues long. CDR1 MNHEY and CDR2 SVGAGI come from the germline V gene. This CDR3 is CASSYVHRGRYEQYF. The CDR3 region has the DNA TGTGCCAGCAGTTATGTTCACAGGGGGCGATACGAGCAGTACTTC.

This chain joins TRBV5-4 and TRBJ2-3; TRBD2 aligns across 8 bases. V trimming: 2 bases; J trimming: 1 base; junction bases outside the gene matches: 6. The germline V gene has CDR1 SGHNT and CDR2 YYREEE (reference sequence). The CDR3 is 16 residues long. CDR3 loop: CASSLKKLAGTDTQYF. CDR3 DNA sequence: TGTGCCAGCAGCTTAAAAAAACTAGCGGGCACAGATACGCAGTATTTT.

The chain combines TRBV12-5 with TRBJ1-2; 7 bases line up with TRBD1. This CDR3 is built from 14 residues. The junction had 11 bases not matched to a gene; V was cut back by 8 bases and J by 5 bases. CDR1 is LGHNT, CDR2 FRNRAP, per germline. The CDR3 here is CASTYETGPYGYTF. CDR3 coding DNA: TGTGCTAGTACCTACGAGACAGGGCCATATGGCTACACCTTC.

This chain uses TRBV7-8 with TRBJ2-1; possibly TRBD2 for D (5 bases). Trimming stripped 3 bases from V and 1 base from J, with 7 bases between. The CDR3 extends over 14 amino acids. Looked up from germline, CDR1 is SGHVS and CDR2 is FQNEAQ. CDR3 sequence reads: CASSLSGSYNEQFF. The CDR3 DNA sequence: TGTGCCAGCAGCTTGAGCGGTTCCTACAATGAGCAGTTCTTC.

The chain combines TRBV4-2 with TRBJ2-2; D may be TRBD1 (8 bases). Deletions cut 4 bases from V and 5 bases from J, with 14 bases between. From germline, CDR1 is LGHNA and CDR2 YNFKEQ. The CDR3 is 15 amino acids. CDR3 nucleotides: TGTGCCAGCAGCCCCGACAGGGGAGGGACCGGGGAGCTGTTTTTT. Amino acid sequence: CASSPDRGGTGELFF.

The rearrangement joins TRBV2 to TRBJ2-4; no clear D gene. This CDR3 is 15 amino acids long. V was cut by 6 bases and J by 8 bases, with 20 bases left in between. CDR1 SNHLY and CDR2 FYNNEI come from the germline V gene. CDR3 sequence reads: CASSLESSTSHIQYF. CDR3 nucleotides: TGTGCCAGCAGCCTCGAATCTAGTACGTCTCACATTCAGTACTTC. The full variable domain, in which reference TRBV2 and TRBJ2-4 provide the parts outside the CDR3, is EPEVTQTPSHQVTQMGQEVILRCVPISNHLYFYWYRQILGQKVEFLVSFYNNEISEKSEIFDDQFSVERPDGSNFTLKIRSTKLEDSAMYFCASSLESSTSHIQYFGAGTRLSVL.

The V call is TRBV5-4, the J call TRBJ2-2; D gene ambiguous. The CDR3 is made up of 16 amino acids. Germline loops: CDR1 SGHNT, CDR2 YYREEE (reference sequence). Trimming left V 1 base short and J 0 bases short, with 10 bases between. CDR3 protein: CASSLYERANTGELFF. The DNA of the CDR3 is TGTGCCAGCAGCTTGTACGAGCGAGCGAACACCGGGGAGCTGTTTTTT.

V usage is TRBV5-1 and J usage is TRBJ1-4, with 10 bases matching TRBD1. Trimming took 3 bases from V and 5 from J; bases not matched to a gene: 1. CDR3 length equals 14 residues. In germline, CDR1 is SGHRS, CDR2 YFSETQ. This CDR3 reads CASSSDRGNEKLFF. CDR3 DNA: TGCGCCAGCAGCTCGGACAGGGGGAATGAAAAACTGTTTTTT.

This clone was counted once. The chain employs TRBV19 and TRBJ2-7; possibly TRBD2 for D (6 bases). Looked up from germline, CDR1 is LNHDA and CDR2 is SQIVND (reference sequence). V was clipped by 3 bases and J by 6 bases, with 12 bases between them. The CDR3 consists of 13 residues. The CDR3 DNA follows: TGTGCCAGTAGTATTCGGGGGACGGGCGAGCAGTACTTC. Translation gives CASSIRGTGEQYF.

The chain is built from TRBV7-9 and TRBJ1-4; TRBD1 is a possible D gene (6 bases). CDR1 and CDR2 from the germline V gene are SEHNR and FQNEAQ (reference sequence). V lost 6 bases, J lost 8 bases, and 13 bases lay in between. This CDR3 is 13 amino acids long. The DNA of the CDR3 is TGTGCCAGCAGTTCTGGACAGCGGGAAAAACTGTTTTTT. It is translated as CASSSGQREKLFF.

This clone was picked up one time. The rearrangement joins TRBV9 to TRBJ2-2, with D perhaps matching TRBD1 (7 bases). From germline, CDR1 is SGDLS and CDR2 YYNGEE. Trimming removed 6 bases from V and 3 bases from J, with 15 bases in between. The CDR3 runs 15 residues. The CDR3 spells CASTPTGRYTGELFF. The CDR3 DNA is TGTGCCAGCACCCCGACAGGGAGGTACACCGGGGAGCTGTTTTTT. Full variable domain (outside the CDR3, taken from reference TRBV9 and TRBJ2-2): DSGVTQTPKHLITATGQRVTLRCSPRSGDLSVYWYQQSLDQGLQFLIQYYNGEERAKGNILERFSAQQFPDLHSELNLSSLELGDSALYFCASTPTGRYTGELFFGEGSRLTVL.

The V gene is TRBV16, the J gene TRBJ2-7, with 7 bases aligning to TRBD1. The junction had 10 bases not matched to a gene; V was cut back by 0 bases and J by 5 bases. This CDR3 has 16 amino acids. The germline gives CDR1 KGHSY, CDR2 FQNENV. The CDR3 nucleotides are TGTGCCAGCAGCCAATCCCTGGACAGGTATGGCGACGAGCAGTACTTC. Its translation is CASSQSLDRYGDEQYF.

J is TRBJ2-7 and V is TRBV6-1; D is perhaps TRBD1 (5 bases). The CDR3 is made up of 14 amino acids. V was cut by 6 bases and J by 2 bases, with 14 bases left in between. Germline V lookup: CDR1 MNHNS, CDR2 SASEGT. This chain's CDR3 is CASSRTQGPYEQYF. CDR3 in DNA: TGTGCCAGCAGCCGGACCCAGGGCCCCTACGAGCAGTACTTC.

V gene TRBV6-5 combines with J gene TRBJ1-6; D is perhaps TRBD1 (6 bases). This CDR3 spans 15 amino acids. Germline V gene sequence: CDR1 MNHEY, CDR2 SVGAGI. The V gene lost 5 bases and the J gene lost 3 bases, with 11 bases spanning the gap. CDR3 nucleotide sequence: TGTGCCAGCAGTCGGACAGCCAGCTATAATTCACCCCTCCACTTT. This codes for CASSRTASYNSPLHF.

The J gene is TRBJ2-3, the V gene TRBV4-2; 7 nucleotides align to TRBD1. J lost 0 bases, V lost 5 bases, and 8 bases had no gene match. CDR1 is LGHNA and CDR2 is YNFKEQ in the germline V gene. The CDR3 is 16 residues long. CDR3: CASSFWTGTSTDTQYF. CDR3 sequence (DNA): TGTGCCAGCAGCTTCTGGACAGGTACTAGCACAGATACGCAGTATTTT.

V and J are TRBV7-9 and TRBJ1-5, with a possible D match to TRBD1 (6 bases). Per the germline V gene, CDR1 is SEHNR and CDR2 is FQNEAQ (reference sequence). The CDR3 runs 14 residues. Deletions cut 3 bases from V and 6 bases from J, with 12 bases between. CDR3 sequence: CASSLGASGQPQHF. CDR3 nucleotide sequence: TGTGCCAGCAGCTTGGGGGCGTCGGGTCAGCCCCAGCATTTT.

The chain has TRBV18 and TRBJ2-5; 8 positions match TRBD2. This CDR3 contains 14 residues. The ends lost 0 bases at V and 5 bases at J; junction bases unmatched: 2. CDR1 KGHSH and CDR2 LQKENI come from the germline V gene. CDR3 residues: CASSPPSSGETQYF. CDR3 nucleotide sequence: TGTGCCAGCTCACCACCCTCTAGCGGGGAGACCCAGTACTTC.

CDR3 coding DNA: TGTGCCAGTAGTCCCCACCACTCGAACACTGAAGCTTTCTTT. Translation: CASSPHHSNTEAFF. The J gene is TRBJ1-1, the V gene TRBV19, with D unclear. V lost 5 bases and J 1 base, leaving 11 bases between the germline ends. The germline V gene has CDR1 LNHDA and CDR2 SQIVND (reference sequence). This CDR3 contains 14 residues.

The chain links TRBV4-1 to TRBJ2-5; the D is unclear. The CDR3 is made up of 14 amino acids. Looked up from germline, CDR1 is MGHRA and CDR2 is YSYEKL. With 1 base removed from V and 2 bases from J, the gap between germline ends came to 8 bases. CDR3 region: CASSQALAQETQYF. In nucleotides, the CDR3 is TGCGCCAGCAGCCAAGCTTTAGCACAAGAGACCCAGTACTTC.

This clone was observed a few times. The V gene is TRBV10-3, the J gene TRBJ2-7; 7 nucleotides line up with TRBD2. Trimming at V came to 4 bases and at J to 3 bases, leaving 6 bases not matched to a gene. CDR1 and CDR2 from the germline V gene are ENHRY and SYGVKD. The CDR3 is made up of 14 amino acids. Written as DNA, the CDR3 is TGTGCCATCAGTGTCCTGCCTAGCGGCTACGAGCAGTACTTC. The encoded protein is CAISVLPSGYEQYF.

This clone was observed once. The chain combines TRBV5-4 with TRBJ1-1; 8 bases align to TRBD1. The CDR3 sequence is 13 residues long. Trimming removed 0 bases from V and 8 bases from J; junction bases left unmatched: 3. Germline assignment: CDR1 SGHNT and CDR2 YYREEE (reference sequence). The CDR3 here is CASSLAQGAEAFF. CDR3 nucleotide sequence: TGTGCCAGCAGCTTGGCCCAGGGGGCCGAAGCTTTCTTT.

CDR3 loop: CASSVAPVGGRSSGEQFF. Here the CDR3 DNA reads TGTGCCAGCAGCGTAGCGCCCGTTGGCGGGAGATCGTCGGGTGAGCAGTTCTTC. This rearrangement joins TRBV9 to TRBJ2-1; 7 bases match TRBD2. The CDR3 contains 18 residues. Germline CDR1 SGDLS, CDR2 YYNGEE. The J segment lost 9 bases and the V segment lost 0 bases, leaving 18 bases of the junction unmatched. Filled out from reference TRBV9 and TRBJ2-1, the complete variable domain reads DSGVTQTPKHLITATGQRVTLRCSPRSGDLSVYWYQQSLDQGLQFLIQYYNGEERAKGNILERFSAQQFPDLHSELNLSSLELGDSALYFCASSVAPVGGRSSGEQFFGPGTRLTVL.

The chain combines TRBV5-1 with TRBJ2-1; a weak D match, TRBD1 (6 bases). V was cut by 0 bases and J by 7 bases, with 14 bases left in between. Looked up from germline, CDR1 is SGHRS and CDR2 is YFSETQ. The CDR3 contains 15 residues. In DNA form, the CDR3 reads TGCGCCAGCAGCTTGGGATGGGGGCTCGGTAATGAGCAGTTCTTC. Its translation is CASSLGWGLGNEQFF.

A few counts support this clone. The chain recombines TRBV5-1 with TRBJ2-5; D uncertain. Between the trimmed V and J ends, which lost 2 bases and 0 bases, there was a span of 2 bases. The V gene's germline CDR1 is SGHRS and CDR2 YFSETQ. This CDR3 is built from 12 residues. The CDR3: CASSFYQETQYF. The DNA of the CDR3 is TGCGCCAGCAGCTTCTACCAAGAGACCCAGTACTTC. Full variable domain (outside the CDR3, taken from reference TRBV5-1 and TRBJ2-5): KAGVTQTPRYLIKTRGQQVTLSCSPISGHRSVSWYQQTPGQGLQFLFEYFSETQRNKGNFPGRFSGRQFSNSRSEMNVSTLELGDSALYLCASSFYQETQYFGPGTRLLVL.

The rearrangement joins TRBV7-9 to TRBJ1-1; TRBD1 is a possible D gene (5 bases). This CDR3 comprises 15 residues. The germline gives CDR1 SEHNR, CDR2 FQNEAQ (reference sequence). V was trimmed by 5 bases and J by 1 base, leaving 14 bases between them. CDR3 in amino acids: CASSTRQTPNTEAFF. The CDR3, as DNA: TGTGCCAGCAGCACACGACAGACCCCGAACACTGAAGCTTTCTTT.